Below, 26 T cell receptor beta chains from the same sample are listed, as sequenced in a study of cytomegalovirus exposure and HLA in healthy donors (dated by TCRdb to between 2016 and 2019). The library was obtained by the immunoSEQ multiplex PCR assay. For the multiplex PCR, a mixture combining 60 forward primers for TCR Vbeta segments and 13 reverse primers for TCR Jbeta segments was used. Drawn from immuneACCESS, this table holds only the in-frame rearrangements with V and J called that TCRdb kept. Clones are partly lost; checked studies trace under half to an unresolved V gene and leave the rest unexplained. The sample yields roughly 150,000 clones; under 70% were counted once. Jointly, the top ten make up 8.5% to 12% of the sample. Sequenced sample: PBMCs. These receptors all stem from a man younger than 40 in good health and CMV-seropositive.

This chain connects TRBV10-1 to TRBJ2-7, with TRBD1 as a possible D gene (5 bases). Per germline, CDR1 WNHNN and CDR2 SYGVQD (reference sequence). The V end was cut by 6 bases, the J end by 6 bases, with 9 bases between. This CDR3 spans 11 amino acids. CDR3 amino acids: CASRPDSEQYF. CDR3 DNA: TGCGCCAGCAGACCTGACAGCGAGCAGTACTTC.

The chain combines TRBV6-5 with TRBJ2-7; 7 positions match TRBD1. Germline V gene sequence: CDR1 MNHEY, CDR2 SVGAGI. The CDR3 contains 14 residues. The V gene end was trimmed by 0 bases and the J gene end by 2 bases; junction bases not matched to a gene: 1. The CDR3 DNA is TGTGCCAGCAGTTACTCGACAGGGACCTACGAGCAGTACTTC. Translated: CASSYSTGTYEQYF.

The chain carries TRBV5-6 and TRBJ1-5; no firm D call. Germline V gene data show CDR1 as SGHDT and CDR2 as YYEEEE. This CDR3 is 14 amino acids long. Trimming stripped 5 bases from V and 0 bases from J, with 9 bases between. The CDR3 sequence: CASSRGVSNQPQHF. CDR3 nucleotides: TGTGCCAGCAGTCGGGGAGTTAGCAATCAGCCCCAGCATTTT.

This chain joins TRBV5-5 and TRBJ1-5; tentative D call: TRBD1 (6 bases). The germline CDR1 and CDR2 sequences are SGHKS and YYEKEE (reference sequence). The CDR3 spans 15 residues. V lost 4 bases, J lost 5 bases, and 16 bases lay in between. CDR3 nucleotide sequence: TGTGCCAGCAGCCAGACAGGTTTTTTGGATCAGCCCCAGCATTTT. Translating gives CASSQTGFLDQPQHF. The variable domain in full, with the rest retrieved from reference TRBV5-5 and TRBJ1-5, is DAGVTQSPTHLIKTRGQQVTLRCSPISGHKSVSWYQQVLGQGPQFIFQYYEKEERGRGNFPDRFSARQFPNYSSELNVNALLLGDSALYLCASSQTGFLDQPQHFGDGTRLSIL.

Only one count was recorded for this clone. The V gene is TRBV11-3, the J gene TRBJ2-1; D is possibly TRBD2 (5 bases). The germline CDR1 and CDR2 sequences are SGHNT and YENEEA. There are 14 residues in the CDR3. V lost 7 bases, J lost 2 bases, and 12 bases lay in between. CDR3 protein: CASTDLATYNEQFF. DNA for the CDR3: TGTGCCAGCACCGACCTAGCAACCTACAATGAGCAGTTCTTC.

The chain combines TRBV11-2 with TRBJ1-2, with D perhaps matching TRBD1 (6 bases). Trimming stripped 4 bases from V and 8 bases from J, with 20 bases between. Germline assignment: CDR1 SGHAT and CDR2 FQNNGV. The CDR3 loop spans 15 amino acids. CDR3 DNA: TGTGCCAGCAGCTACGAAAACCCCCATGACAGGGGCTACACCTTC. This translates into CASSYENPHDRGYTF.

The chain has TRBV4-2 and TRBJ2-5; D possibly corresponds to TRBD1 (5 bases). The V end was cut by 4 bases, the J end by 7 bases, with 22 bases between. Germline CDR1 and CDR2: LGHNA and YNFKEQ. CDR3 size: 16 residues. As DNA, the CDR3 is TGTGCCAGCAGCCCAATATTAAACAGTGGTCAGGGGACCCAGTACTTC. It yields the protein CASSPILNSGQGTQYF.

V gene TRBV27 combines with J gene TRBJ2-5, with 11 bases that match TRBD2. The CDR3 loop spans 16 amino acids. Germline V gene sequence: CDR1 MNHEY, CDR2 SMNVEV (reference sequence). V shed 3 bases and J 1 base; nucleotides not matched to a gene: 4. The CDR3 reads CASSFGLAGLQETQYF. The CDR3 DNA is TGTGCCAGCAGTTTCGGACTAGCGGGTCTCCAAGAGACCCAGTACTTC.

The V and J genes are TRBV4-1 and TRBJ1-4; D is perhaps TRBD1 (6 bases). The CDR3 consists of 14 residues. Trimming shortened V by 4 bases and J by 8 bases, and 14 bases separated the two germline ends. Germline V lookup: CDR1 MGHRA, CDR2 YSYEKL. The CDR3 protein is CASSLVGGGEKLFF. Here the CDR3 DNA reads TGCGCCAGCAGCCTAGTAGGGGGAGGGGAAAAACTGTTTTTT.

This clone occurred a few times. The chain employs TRBV5-1 and TRBJ2-7; 13 nucleotides match TRBD2. CDR1 is SGHRS, CDR2 YFSETQ, per germline. CDR3 length: 16 amino acids. V lost 2 bases to trimming and J lost 6 bases; unmatched junction nucleotides: 8. For the CDR3, the DNA is TGCGCCAGCAGCTTAACGCAGACTAGCGGGAGGTCCGAGCAGTACTTC. Protein: CASSLTQTSGRSEQYF.

This clone was seen a few times. This sequence joins TRBV6-6 and TRBJ2-5, with TRBD2 as a possible D gene (5 bases). The CDR3 is made up of 15 amino acids. Trimming removed 1 base from V and 5 bases from J, with 14 bases in between. Per germline, CDR1 MNHNY and CDR2 SVGAGI (reference sequence). The CDR3 DNA is TGTGCCAGCAGTTACTTGCCGGGCCCGGGGGAGACCCAGTACTTC. This translates into CASSYLPGPGETQYF.

The chain joins TRBV18 to TRBJ1-2, with D possibly being TRBD1 (6 bases). The CDR3 is 13 amino acids. V lost 3 bases to trimming and J lost 1 base, with 6 bases between them. CDR1 and CDR2 (germline): KGHSH, LQKENI. CDR3 nucleotides: TGTGCCAGCTCACCGGACAGTAACTATGGCTACACCTTC. Protein: CASSPDSNYGYTF.

The genes are TRBV6-5 and TRBJ2-7, with 8 bases aligning to TRBD1. The CDR3 has 14 amino acids. Germline-derived CDR1 and CDR2 are MNHEY and SVGAGI. V shed 5 bases and J 2 bases; nucleotides not matched to a gene: 5. The CDR3 DNA sequence: TGTGCCAGCAGTCAGGGGGCATGGGCCTACGAGCAGTACTTC. Its protein product is CASSQGAWAYEQYF.

The J gene is TRBJ1-2, the V gene TRBV5-1; 8 bases are a match to TRBD1. The CDR3 runs to 12 residues. CDR1 is SGHRS, CDR2 YFSETQ, per germline. The ends lost 3 bases at V and 8 bases at J; junction bases unmatched: 3. CDR3 in amino acids: CASSSTGEGYTF. DNA of the CDR3: TGCGCCAGCAGCTCGACAGGGGAGGGCTACACCTTC.

The gene calls are TRBV29-1 and TRBJ2-3; maybe TRBD2 (6 bases). There are 13 residues in the CDR3. V gave up 6 bases and J gave up 0 bases, with 10 bases separating them. From germline, CDR1 is SQVTM and CDR2 ANQGSEA. CDR3: CSVPGVSTDTQYF. CDR3 nucleotide sequence: TGCAGCGTCCCGGGAGTTAGCACAGATACGCAGTATTTT.

The chain couples TRBV28 to TRBJ2-7, with TRBD2 as a possible D gene (5 bases). V lost 7 bases and J lost 6, with 25 bases in between. Germline V CDR1 and CDR2: MDHEN, SYDVKM. The CDR3 consists of 16 residues. CDR3 nucleotides: TGTGCCAGCAATTACATGACCGGGATCTTGAGGGCCGAGCAGTACTTC. Translation gives CASNYMTGILRAEQYF.

V is TRBV6-1 and J is TRBJ1-2; 8 bases are shared with TRBD1. Trimming took 2 bases from V and 4 from J; bases not matched to a gene: 6. Germline V gives CDR1 MNHNS, CDR2 SASEGT. The CDR3 runs 15 residues. The CDR3 sequence: CASSEPGQGGYGYTF. As DNA, the CDR3 is TGTGCCAGCAGTGAACCCGGACAGGGCGGCTATGGCTACACCTTC.

The chain couples TRBV7-9 to TRBJ2-1; TRBD2 aligns across 7 bases. After removal of 7 bases from V and 14 bases from J, the junction contained 8 bases not matched to a gene. Germline-derived CDR1 and CDR2 are SEHNR and FQNEAQ (reference sequence). This CDR3 is built from 11 residues. The CDR3, as DNA: TGTGCCAGCACCTTGAGCGGGGCCGAGTTCTTC. This gives the protein CASTLSGAEFF.

The CDR3 loop reads CASSSGQQYNEQFF. CDR3 nucleotide sequence: TGCGCCAGCAGCTCGGGACAGCAATACAATGAGCAGTTCTTC. The chain has TRBV5-1 and TRBJ2-1, with 7 nucleotides matching TRBD1. The CDR3 length is 14 residues. The germline gives CDR1 SGHRS, CDR2 YFSETQ. J was trimmed by 4 bases and V by 3 bases; bases with no gene match: 4.

This clone was seen more than once but under ten times. Here the CDR3 DNA reads TGTGCCAGCAGCGACTGGCGGTACTCCTACAATGAGCAGTTCTTC. Protein product: CASSDWRYSYNEQFF. This chain links TRBV6-5 with TRBJ2-1; D ambiguous. The V end was cut by 6 bases, the J end by 0 bases, with 12 bases between. The length of the CDR3 is 15 residues. Germline CDR1 and CDR2: MNHEY and SVGAGI.

The chain combines TRBV28 with TRBJ2-2, with 7 bases that match TRBD1. The J segment lost 2 bases and the V segment lost 6 bases, leaving 6 bases of the junction unmatched. Per the germline V gene, CDR1 is MDHEN and CDR2 is SYDVKM. This CDR3 has 15 amino acids. CDR3 in DNA: TGTGCCAGCAGCCCAGGGACAGAAAACACCGGGGAGCTGTTTTTT. Translated: CASSPGTENTGELFF. The whole variable domain, remainder taken from reference TRBV28 and TRBJ2-2, is DVKVTQSSRYLVKRTGEKVFLECVQDMDHENMFWYRQDPGLGLRLIYFSYDVKMKEKGDIPEGYSVSREKKERFSLILESASTNQTSMYLCASSPGTENTGELFFGEGSRLTVL.

The V gene is TRBV5-1, the J gene TRBJ2-5; weak D call: TRBD2 (5 bases). From germline, CDR1 is SGHRS and CDR2 YFSETQ. This CDR3 spans 15 amino acids. Trimming stripped 0 bases from V and 4 bases from J, with 13 bases between. This CDR3 reads CASSLGQLGTETQYF. DNA of the CDR3: TGCGCCAGCAGCTTGGGTCAACTAGGTACAGAGACCCAGTACTTC.

J is TRBJ2-4 and V is TRBV7-9; tentatively, D is TRBD2 (6 bases). Trimming removed 9 bases at V and 2 bases at J, with 14 bases between. Germline assignment: CDR1 SEHNR and CDR2 FQNEAQ (reference sequence). This CDR3 spans 14 amino acids. DNA of the CDR3: TGTGCCAGTGAAAGGAGGGCGACCAAAAACATTCAGTACTTC. This encodes CASERRATKNIQYF. The full variable domain, completed using reference TRBV7-9 and TRBJ2-4, is DTGVSQNPRHKITKRGQNVTFRCDPISEHNRLYWYRQTLGQGPEFLTYFQNEAQLEKSRLLSDRFSAERPKGSFSTLEIQRTEQGDSAMYLCASERRATKNIQYFGAGTRLSVL.

This chain uses TRBV7-8 with TRBJ1-1; TRBD1 is a possible D gene (5 bases). Germline V gene sequence: CDR1 SGHVS, CDR2 FQNEAQ. Trimming cost V 1 base and J 4 bases, with 16 bases left between them. The CDR3 extends over 16 amino acids. The CDR3 bases are TGTGCCAGCAGCTTAGATTGGGCTCCAGGGTTCACTGAAGCTTTCTTT. This codes for CASSLDWAPGFTEAFF. Complete variable domain (other parts from reference TRBV7-8 and TRBJ1-1): GAGVSQSPRYKVAKRGQDVALRCDPISGHVSLFWYQQALGQGPEFLTYFQNEAQLDKSGLPSDRFFAERPEGSVSTLKIQRTQQEDSAVYLCASSLDWAPGFTEAFFGQGTRLTVV.

The DNA for the CDR3 is TGCAGCCCCACCCGAGGGGGACAGGGCACTGAAGCTTTCTTT. Its protein product is CSPTRGGQGTEAFF. The chain carries TRBV29-1 and TRBJ1-1; 9 bases align to TRBD1. This CDR3 is built from 14 residues. The germline CDR1 and CDR2 sequences are SQVTM and ANQGSEA. With V trimmed by 8 bases and J by 4 bases, 11 bases remained unmatched.

This chain connects TRBV27 to TRBJ2-7, with 13 bases aligning to TRBD2. The CDR3 runs to 15 residues. Germline V gene data show CDR1 as MNHEY and CDR2 as SMNVEV (reference sequence). Trimming took 3 bases from V and 5 from J; bases not matched to a gene: 4. CDR3 DNA: TGTGCCAGCAGTTTTACTAGCGGGAGGGCCCACGAGCAGTACTTC. Its protein product is CASSFTSGRAHEQYF.